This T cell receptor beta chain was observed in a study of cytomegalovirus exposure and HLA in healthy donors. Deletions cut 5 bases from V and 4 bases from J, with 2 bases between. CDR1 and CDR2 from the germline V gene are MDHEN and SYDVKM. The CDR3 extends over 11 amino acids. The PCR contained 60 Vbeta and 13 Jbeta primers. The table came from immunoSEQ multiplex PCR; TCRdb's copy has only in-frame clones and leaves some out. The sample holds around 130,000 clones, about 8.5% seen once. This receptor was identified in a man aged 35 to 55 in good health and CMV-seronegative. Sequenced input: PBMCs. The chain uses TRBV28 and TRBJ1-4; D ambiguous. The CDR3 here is CASSRNEKLFF. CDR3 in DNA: TGTGCCAGCAGTCGTAATGAAAAACTGTTTTTT.